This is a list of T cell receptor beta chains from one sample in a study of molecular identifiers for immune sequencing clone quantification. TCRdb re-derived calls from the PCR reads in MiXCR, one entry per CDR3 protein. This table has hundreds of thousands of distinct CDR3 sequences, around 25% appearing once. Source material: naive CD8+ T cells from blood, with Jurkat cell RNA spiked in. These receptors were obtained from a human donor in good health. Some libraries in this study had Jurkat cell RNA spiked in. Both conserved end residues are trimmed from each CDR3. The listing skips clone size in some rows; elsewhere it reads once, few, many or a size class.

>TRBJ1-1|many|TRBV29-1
SAKAGGEAF
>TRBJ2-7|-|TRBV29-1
SVLTGGFDSYEQY
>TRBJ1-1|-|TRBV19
ASSHRFGGGDTEAF
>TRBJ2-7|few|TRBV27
ASSLNSGSGEQY
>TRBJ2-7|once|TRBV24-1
ASSDPALPDEQY
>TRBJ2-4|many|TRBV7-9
ASSSGWGDENIQY
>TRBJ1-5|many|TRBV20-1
SAKQGFGNQPQH
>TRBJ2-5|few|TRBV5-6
ASSTDREGIQETQY
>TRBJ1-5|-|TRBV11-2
ASSVGLDQPQH
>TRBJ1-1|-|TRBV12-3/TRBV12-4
ASSRIWGGQNTEAF
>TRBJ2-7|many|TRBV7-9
ASSLMGGEKY
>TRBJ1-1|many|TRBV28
ASSYSPPEAF
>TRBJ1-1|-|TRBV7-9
ATTSGPRPAPEAF
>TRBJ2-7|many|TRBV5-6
ASSAVPYEQY
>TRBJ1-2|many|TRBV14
ASSQGSLYGYT
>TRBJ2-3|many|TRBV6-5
ASSYTNTDTQY
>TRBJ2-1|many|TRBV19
ASSSPGTANNEQF
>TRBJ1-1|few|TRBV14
ASGQAAGGTEAF
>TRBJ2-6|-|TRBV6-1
ASTDFGSGANVLT
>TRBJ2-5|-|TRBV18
ASSPSSVQETQY